One sample yielded the 11 T cell receptor beta chains listed below, sequenced in a study of blood T cell repertoires in COVID-19. Generated by immunoSEQ multiplex PCR, the TCRdb table keeps only in-frame clones and is missing some. The sample has 60,000 to 85,000 clones; 87% are singletons. The sequenced material came from peripheral blood. The receptor source for this set is a woman aged 80 or older with active or convalescent COVID-19.

This clone showed up just once. CDR3: CASSGTTRNQPQHF. CDR3 nucleotides: TGTGCCAGCAGTGGGACAACTCGCAATCAGCCCCAGCATTTT. The V call is TRBV7-2, the J call TRBJ1-5; tentative D call: TRBD1 (6 bases). V lost 6 bases, J lost 2 bases, and 11 bases lay in between. Germline V gene lookup returns CDR1 SGHTA and CDR2 FQGNSA. The CDR3 length is 14 residues.

The rearrangement joins TRBV28 to TRBJ2-3; a possible D gene is TRBD1 (5 bases). This CDR3 spans 14 amino acids. Trimming removed 8 bases at V and 0 bases at J, with 12 bases between. Germline V gives CDR1 MDHEN, CDR2 SYDVKM. The CDR3 is CASFGRGSTDTQYF. CDR3 DNA sequence: TGTGCCAGCTTTGGAAGGGGTAGCACAGATACGCAGTATTTT.

This rearrangement joins TRBV30 to TRBJ2-3, with D possibly matching TRBD2 (5 bases). The CDR3 extends over 14 amino acids. Germline loops: CDR1 GTSNPN, CDR2 SVGIG (reference sequence). Trimming stripped 4 bases from V and 9 bases from J, with 20 bases between. DNA for the CDR3: TGTGCCTGGACTAGCACTCCAGAGTTGAGGACGCAGTATTTT. It is translated as CAWTSTPELRTQYF.

The chain has TRBV3-1 (or the pseudogene TRBV3-2) and TRBJ2-2; no clear D. Germline lookup yields CDR1 LGHDT and CDR2 YNNKEL (reference sequence). The CDR3 is 15 amino acids. V dropped 1 base and J dropped 8 bases, with 14 bases sitting between them. CDR3 region: CASSQALGYRGELFF. The CDR3 coding sequence is TGTGCCAGCAGCCAAGCCCTCGGGTACCGAGGGGAGCTGTTTTTT.

The chain joins TRBV5-3 to TRBJ2-2, with 15 nucleotides matching TRBD2. TRBV5-3 is an open reading frame whose function is uncertain. The CDR3 totals 21 residues. V gave up 4 bases and J gave up 3 bases; unmatched junction bases: 16. CDR3 residues: CARSPRPGLAGGGKYTGELFF. The CDR3, as DNA: TGTGCCAGAAGCCCCCGGCCGGGACTAGCGGGGGGAGGCAAGTACACCGGGGAGCTGTTTTTT.

The CDR3 here is CASSYSPSGDQETQYF. As DNA, the CDR3 is TGTGCCAGCAGTTATTCGCCTAGCGGGGATCAAGAGACCCAGTACTTC. The chain joins TRBV6-5 to TRBJ2-5, with 9 nucleotides matching TRBD2. Trimming took 3 bases from V and 2 from J; bases not matched to a gene: 7. The CDR3 length is 16 residues. Germline assignment: CDR1 MNHEY and CDR2 SVGAGI.

The chain carries TRBV11-3 and TRBJ2-5; D may be TRBD2 (5 bases). Germline V lookup: CDR1 SGHNT, CDR2 YENEEA. The CDR3 runs to 13 residues. Trimming stripped 6 bases from V and 4 bases from J, with 12 bases between. Here the CDR3 DNA reads TGTGCCAGCAGACAGACCGGAGGAGAGACCCAGTACTTC. It is translated as CASRQTGGETQYF.

V usage is TRBV7-9 and J usage is TRBJ2-1; a weak D match, TRBD1 (6 bases). V dropped 0 bases and J dropped 0 bases, with 6 bases sitting between them. The CDR3 has 15 residues. Germline CDR1 reads SEHNR; CDR2 reads FQNEAQ (reference sequence). The CDR3 protein is CASSLADSSYNEQFF. The DNA for the CDR3 is TGTGCCAGCAGCTTAGCGGACAGCTCCTACAATGAGCAGTTCTTC.

The J gene is TRBJ1-2, the V gene TRBV27; 12 nucleotides line up with TRBD1. Germline V gene data show CDR1 as MNHEY and CDR2 as SMNVEV (reference sequence). Trimming cost V 7 bases and J 7 bases; bases outside gene matches: 10. The CDR3 is made up of 15 amino acids. CDR3 protein: CASTSMGTGGSGYTF. The CDR3 nucleotides read TGTGCCAGCACCTCGATGGGGACAGGGGGCTCTGGCTACACCTTC.

The rearrangement joins TRBV19 to TRBJ2-3, with a possible D match to TRBD2 (7 bases). The CDR3 runs 14 residues. V gave up 8 bases and J gave up 4 bases, with 16 bases separating them. Germline CDR1 is LNHDA and CDR2 is SQIVND (reference sequence). The CDR3 loop reads CASGAGAQSDTQYF. CDR3 DNA: TGTGCCAGTGGGGCGGGGGCCCAATCAGATACGCAGTATTTT. Combining the CDR3 with reference TRBV19 and TRBJ2-3 gives the whole variable domain DGGITQSPKYLFRKEGQNVTLSCEQNLNHDAMYWYRQDPGQGLRLIYYSQIVNDFQKGDIAEGYSVSREKKESFPLTVTSAQKNPTAFYLCASGAGAQSDTQYFGPGTRLTVL.

The CDR3 sequence is CASSEQADKSKNYGYTF. CDR3 nucleotides: TGTGCCAGCAGTGAACAGGCAGACAAGTCTAAAAACTATGGCTACACCTTC. The chain is built from TRBV2 and TRBJ1-2; D gene uncertain. The V and J ends lost 2 bases and 2 bases respectively, with 18 bases between them. The germline CDR1 and CDR2 sequences are SNHLY and FYNNEI. The CDR3 runs 17 residues.